The sequence of this TCR beta chain was determined in a study of CD8 T cells in Susac syndrome. The T cells that were sequenced for TCR beta were CD8+ and CD4+ cells from blood. The TEMRA cells underwent FACS enrichment, while the CD8+ and CD4+ T cells underwent negative isolation. Germline CDR1 and CDR2: MNHEY and SVGEGT. The length of the CDR3 is 12 residues. The ends were cut back, 2 bases at V and 5 bases at J, with 6 bases in the middle. RNA totalling roughly 0.5 to 1 ug underwent reverse transcription with random hexamers. TCRdb passed the immunoSEQ multiplex PCR reads through MiXCR, listing each CDR3 protein once. The sample includes 160,000 or so distinct CDR3 sequences, around 94% seen only once; the top ten take 0.08% to 0.095%.

The sequenced sample was CD4+ T cells from PBMCs. The rearrangement joins TRBV6-2 or TRBV6-3 to TRBJ2-5; D gene unclear. This TCR derives from a human donor with multiple sclerosis. The CDR3 sequence is CASSYVSETQYF. The CDR3, as DNA: TGTGCCAGCAGTTACGTCTCGGAGACCCAGTACTTC.